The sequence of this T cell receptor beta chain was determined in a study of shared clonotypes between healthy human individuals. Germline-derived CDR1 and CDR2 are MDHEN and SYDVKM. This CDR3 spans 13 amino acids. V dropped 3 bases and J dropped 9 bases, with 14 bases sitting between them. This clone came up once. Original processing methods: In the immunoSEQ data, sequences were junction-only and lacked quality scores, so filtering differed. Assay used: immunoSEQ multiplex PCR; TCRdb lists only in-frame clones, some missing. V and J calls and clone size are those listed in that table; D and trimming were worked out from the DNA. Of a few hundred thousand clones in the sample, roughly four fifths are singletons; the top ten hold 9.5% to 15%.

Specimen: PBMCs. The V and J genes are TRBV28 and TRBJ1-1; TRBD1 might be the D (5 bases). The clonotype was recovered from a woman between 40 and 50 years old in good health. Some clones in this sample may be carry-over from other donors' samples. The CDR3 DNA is TGTGCCAGCAGTTTTATCGGCAGGGAACAAGCTTTCTTT. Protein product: CASSFIGREQAFF.